The rows below give T cell receptor beta chains drawn from one sample of a study of blood T cell repertoires in COVID-19. The method was immunoSEQ multiplex PCR; TCRdb's version includes in-frame clones alone and lacks a portion of them. Of approximately 160,000 clones in the sample, roughly four fifths were seen once. The source material was peripheral blood. These receptors came from a man aged 60 to 69 with active or convalescent COVID-19. CDR3s include the opening cysteine and the closing phenylalanine or tryptophan. The D gene is left open where the match is weak. Some rows have no size entry. The others give once, few or many, or a class for an expanded clone.

v_call	clone_size	j_call	d_call	cdr3_aa	cdr3_nt
TRBV5-1	.	TRBJ2-7	.	CASSLSAGLRYEQYF	TGCGCCAGCAGCTTGTCGGCAGGCCTACGTTACGAGCAGTACTTC
TRBV9	.	TRBJ1-1	.	CASSVDGGNTEAFF	TGTGCCAGCAGCGTAGATGGGGGCAACACTGAAGCTTTCTTT
TRBV3-1/TRBV3-2	.	TRBJ2-2	.	CASSQAGANTGELFF	TGTGCCAGCAGCCAAGCCGGGGCGAACACCGGGGAGCTGTTTTTT
TRBV3-1/TRBV3-2	.	TRBJ2-7	.	CASSRGTAYEQYF	TGTGCCAGCAGCCGCGGGACAGCCTACGAGCAGTACTTC
TRBV29-1	.	TRBJ2-7	TRBD2	CSALAGSSYEQYF	TGCAGCGCACTAGCGGGGAGCTCCTACGAGCAGTACTTC
TRBV2	.	TRBJ1-2	TRBD1	CASSGQGSYGYTF	TGTGCCAGCAGTGGACAGGGTTCCTATGGCTACACCTTC
TRBV7-2	.	TRBJ1-2	TRBD1	CASSTGAGYGYTF	TGTGCCAGCAGCACAGGGGCGGGCTATGGCTACACCTTC
TRBV5-4	once	TRBJ2-1	TRBD2	CASSLELAGPSPSYNEQFF	TGTGCCAGCAGCTTGGAACTAGCGGGACCATCCCCCTCCTACAATGAGCAGTTCTTC
TRBV6-5	few	TRBJ2-7	.	CASSPEVPTVEQYF	TGTGCCAGCAGTCCCGAGGTCCCGACGGTGGAGCAGTACTTC
TRBV20-1	.	TRBJ2-7	.	CSARGPYEQYF	TGCAGTGCTAGGGGCCCCTACGAGCAGTACTTC
TRBV7-9	.	TRBJ1-5	.	CASSLGGGDQPQHF	TGTGCCAGCAGCTTAGGAGGGGGGGATCAGCCCCAGCATTTT
TRBV21-1	once	TRBJ1-1	.	CASSRIRGTNTEAFF	TGTGCCAGCAGCAGGATCAGGGGGACGAACACTGAAGCTTTCTTT
TRBV5-1	.	TRBJ1-2	.	CASSLEGLGYGYTF	TGCGCCAGCAGCTTGGAGGGGCTTGGCTATGGCTACACCTTC
TRBV19	.	TRBJ1-2	.	CASSIGRQDGYTF	TGTGCCAGTAGTATAGGACGACAGGACGGCTACACCTTC
TRBV5-8	once	TRBJ2-3	TRBD1	CASSPGTGHSTDTQYF	TGTGCCAGCAGCCCCGGGACAGGGCATAGCACAGATACGCAGTATTTT
TRBV5-1	.	TRBJ2-1	TRBD2	CASSLVLADNEQFF	TGCGCCAGCAGTTTGGTTCTAGCGGACAATGAGCAGTTCTTC
TRBV5-1	.	TRBJ2-5	TRBD2	CASSLRRGVEETQYF	TGCGCCAGCAGCTTGCGTCGGGGGGTAGAGGAGACCCAGTACTTC
TRBV24-1	few	TRBJ2-2	TRBD2	CATSDFGTSGRSWAGELFF	TGTGCCACCAGTGATTTTGGGACTAGCGGGAGGTCTTGGGCCGGGGAGCTGTTTTTT
TRBV5-1	medium-sized	TRBJ1-1	.	CASSLSPLGGTEAFF	TGCGCCAGCAGCTTGTCCCCTCTCGGGGGCACTGAAGCTTTCTTT
TRBV2	.	TRBJ2-1	TRBD2	CASSLRLGLAVNNEQFF	TGTGCCAGCAGTTTACGACTTGGACTAGCGGTTAACAATGAGCAGTTCTTC
TRBV6-1	.	TRBJ1-1	.	CASSEAGGDTEAFF	TGTGCCAGCAGTGAAGCAGGAGGGGACACTGAAGCTTTCTTT
TRBV6-1	.	TRBJ2-7	TRBD2	CASSEVAGAYEQYF	TGTGCCAGCAGTGAAGTTGCGGGGGCCTACGAGCAGTACTTC
TRBV5-1	.	TRBJ2-7	.	CASSLGGEPTYEQYF	TGCGCCAGCAGCTTGGGTGGGGAGCCGACCTACGAGCAGTACTTC
TRBV6-5	.	TRBJ1-5	.	CASSPGGGYQPQHF	TGTGCCAGCAGCCCCGGGGGGGGGTATCAGCCCCAGCATTTT
TRBV29-1	.	TRBJ1-1	.	CSVWRDSEAFF	TGCAGCGTTTGGAGAGACAGTGAAGCTTTCTTT
TRBV5-6	.	TRBJ1-3	.	CASSLNPTYSGNTIYF	TGTGCCAGCAGCTTGAATCCGACTTACTCTGGAAACACCATATATTTT
TRBV24-1	.	TRBJ2-1	TRBD2	CATSDLGTSEVEQFF	TGTGCCACCAGTGATCTCGGTACTAGCGAGGTTGAGCAGTTCTTC
TRBV11-2	.	TRBJ2-7	.	CASSPTGYEQYF	TGTGCCAGCAGCCCCACAGGATACGAGCAGTACTTC
TRBV5-4	once	TRBJ1-2	.	CASSLEVGSYTF	TGTGCCAGCAGCTTGGAAGTGGGCAGCTACACCTTC
TRBV19	.	TRBJ2-2	TRBD1	CASSMLTGGGSGELFF	TGTGCCAGTAGTATGCTGACAGGGGGCGGTTCCGGGGAGCTGTTTTTT
TRBV28	few	TRBJ2-3	.	CASSSPGLDTQYF	TGTGCCAGCAGTTCACCGGGACTAGATACGCAGTATTTT
TRBV19	.	TRBJ2-7	.	CASTRGVGDREQYF	TGTGCCAGTACCAGGGGGGTGGGAGATCGGGAGCAGTACTTC
TRBV7-7	.	TRBJ2-7	.	CASSPAKGWSDEQYF	TGTGCTAGCAGCCCGGCCAAAGGTTGGAGCGACGAGCAGTACTTC
TRBV15	.	TRBJ2-7	.	CATSRDTQTPEQYF	TGTGCCACCAGCAGAGATACCCAAACTCCCGAGCAGTACTTC
TRBV5-4	few	TRBJ2-2	.	CASSFPVGQNTGELFF	TGTGCCAGCAGCTTCCCGGTAGGACAGAACACCGGGGAGCTGTTTTTT
TRBV19	few	TRBJ2-3	TRBD2	CASSMWTSGGASSVDTQYF	TGTGCCAGTAGTATGTGGACTAGCGGGGGGGCCTCGTCTGTGGATACGCAGTATTTT
TRBV7-9	.	TRBJ1-6	.	CASSPRDGNSPLHF	TGTGCCAGCAGCCCGCGGGACGGCAATTCACCCCTCCACTTT
TRBV11-3	.	TRBJ2-1	TRBD2	CASSPTAGVNEQFF	TGTGCCAGCAGCCCGACCGCGGGGGTAAATGAGCAGTTCTTC
TRBV27	.	TRBJ2-2	TRBD1	CASSLSGQGYTGELFF	TGTGCCAGCAGTTTATCGGGACAGGGTTACACCGGGGAGCTGTTTTTT
TRBV11-2	.	TRBJ1-1	.	CASSLTHGGTEAFF	TGTGCCAGCAGCTTGACCCACGGGGGGACTGAAGCTTTCTTT
TRBV10-3	.	TRBJ1-2	.	CAISEESVRGYTF	TGTGCCATCAGTGAGGAGAGCGTTAGGGGCTACACCTTC